The 15 T cell receptor beta chains given below trace back to one sample, sequenced in a study of vaccination and CD4 T cells after COVID-19. Sequenced with the Oncomine TCR Beta short-read assay was DNA taken from cultured CD4+ T cells. TCRdb re-called the PCR reads with MiXCR, one entry per CDR3 protein. The table has under 15,000 distinct CDR3 sequences, about 36% seen once. Treatment indicated: approximately 11-day PBMC culture with coronavirus spike peptide pools or control peptides (ViraFEST assay). Antigens of these TCRs are unknown. Material for sequencing was cultured CD4+ T cells from blood. These receptors were obtained from a human donor with COVID-19.

For this clonotype: At one end, the junction sequence differs from germline, possibly due to a read error. The V gene is TRBV29-1, the J gene TRBJ1-1; maybe TRBD1 (6 bases). The CDR3 extends over 12 amino acids. The germline V gene encodes CDR1 SQVTM and CDR2 ANQGSEA. CDR3 amino acids: CSVQEGGTEAFF. DNA of the CDR3: TGCAGCGTTCAAGAGGGGGGAACTGAAGCTTTCTTT.

The chain combines TRBV11-3 with TRBJ1-4; no firm D call. This CDR3 comprises 14 residues. The germline V gene has CDR1 SGHNT and CDR2 YENEEA. Trimming took 5 bases from V and 7 from J, leaving 14 bases between them. CDR3 amino acids: CASSHSPVGEKLFF. The CDR3 DNA reads TGTGCCAGCAGCCATAGTCCGGTGGGTGAAAAACTGTTTTTT.

V is TRBV6-2 or TRBV6-3 and J is TRBJ1-1; D unclear. CDR3 length: 13 residues. V lost 6 bases to trimming and J lost 0 bases, with 8 bases between them. The germline V gene has CDR1 MNHEY and CDR2 SVGEGT. CDR3 in DNA: TGTGCCAGCAGCAACAGTATGAACACTGAAGCTTTCTTT. This encodes CASSNSMNTEAFF.

The chain uses TRBV14 and TRBJ2-5; 12 bases agree with TRBD2. CDR1 is SGHDN and CDR2 is FVKESK in the germline V gene. The CDR3 contains 16 residues. The V and J ends lost 1 base and 4 bases, in that order; junction bases with no gene match: 4. The CDR3 coding sequence is TGTGCCAGCAGCCAAGGGCGACTAGCGGGGGCAGAGACCCAGTACTTC. Its translation: CASSQGRLAGAETQYF.

The chain has TRBV27 and TRBJ1-6; perhaps TRBD1 as D (6 bases). The V gene's germline CDR1 is MNHEY and CDR2 SMNVEV (reference sequence). The CDR3 has 14 residues. Trimming stripped 2 bases from V and 14 bases from J, with 16 bases between. CDR3 nucleotides: TGTGCCAGCAGTTTACCCAGGGGTGGTGGGGCCCTCCACTTT. Its translation: CASSLPRGGGALHF.

This clonotype was picked up one time. This rearrangement joins TRBV5-5 to TRBJ2-7, with 9 nucleotides matching TRBD1. The CDR3 is 15 amino acids. The germline gives CDR1 SGHKS, CDR2 YYEKEE (reference sequence). J was trimmed by 2 bases and V by 3 bases; bases with no gene match: 6. The CDR3 protein is CASSSGQGTTYEQYF. The CDR3, as DNA: TGTGCCAGCAGCTCAGGACAGGGGACCACCTACGAGCAGTACTTC.

The chain has TRBV6-1 and TRBJ1-1; maybe TRBD1 (5 bases). The CDR3 loop spans 18 amino acids. V lost 4 bases and J lost 5, with 26 bases in between. CDR1 is MNHNS, CDR2 SASEGT, per germline. The CDR3 nucleotides are TGTGCCAGCAGTGCCCCGACCCTAGTAATCGGGGGTGGGACTGAAGCTTTCTTT. It codes for CASSAPTLVIGGGTEAFF.

This clonotype was picked up a small number of times. This sequence joins TRBV21-1 and TRBJ2-1; TRBD1 is the table's D call and was not checked against the DNA. TRBV21-1 is designated a pseudogene. There are 17 residues in the CDR3. CDR3 sequence: CASSKGWRGPLGGEQFF. CDR3 DNA sequence: TGTGCCAGCAGCAAAGGGTGGCGGGGGCCGCTCGGTGGTGAGCAGTTCTTC.

This clonotype was seen more than once but under ten times. The rearrangement joins TRBV6-2 or TRBV6-3 to TRBJ1-2; D is possibly TRBD1 (6 bases). V lost 7 bases to trimming and J lost 8 bases, with 14 bases between them. This CDR3 contains 12 residues. CDR1 is MNHEY, CDR2 SVGEGT, per germline. This CDR3 is CASKGGANGYTF. The CDR3 DNA sequence: TGTGCCAGCAAAGGGGGGGCGAACGGCTACACCTTC.

The V gene is TRBV5-1, the J gene TRBJ2-5, with 8 bases identical to TRBD1. This CDR3 is built from 15 residues. Germline CDR1 SGHRS, CDR2 YFSETQ. Trimming at V came to 0 bases and at J to 4 bases, leaving 5 bases not matched to a gene. The CDR3: CASSLVDRGGETQYF. The CDR3 coding sequence is TGCGCCAGCAGCTTGGTAGACAGGGGAGGAGAGACCCAGTACTTC.

The rearrangement joins TRBV30 to TRBJ2-1, with 11 bases matching TRBD2. CDR1 is GTSNPN, CDR2 SVGIG, per germline (reference sequence). J was trimmed by 5 bases and V by 0 bases; bases with no gene match: 3. The CDR3 consists of 15 residues. This chain's CDR3 is CAWSVLAGGNNEQFF. The CDR3 DNA is TGTGCCTGGAGTGTCCTAGCGGGGGGCAACAATGAGCAGTTCTTC.

The chain links TRBV19 to TRBJ2-7, with TRBD1 as a possible D gene (6 bases). The CDR3 contains 13 residues. V was cut by 3 bases and J by 3 bases, with 9 bases left in between. The germline gives CDR1 LNHDA, CDR2 SQIVND (reference sequence). For the CDR3, the DNA is TGTGCCAGTAGTATTGAAGGGGGCTACGAGCAGTACTTC. It is translated as CASSIEGGYEQYF.

V and J are TRBV19 and TRBJ1-6; D is uncertain. In germline, CDR1 is LNHDA, CDR2 SQIVND (reference sequence). The CDR3 extends over 16 amino acids. Trimming cost V 4 bases and J 9 bases, with 19 bases left between them. The CDR3 is CASSTSRRPQSSPLHF. The CDR3 DNA sequence: TGTGCCAGTAGTACCTCTAGGCGGCCGCAGAGTTCACCCCTCCACTTT.

V and J are TRBV10-3 and TRBJ1-1, with TRBD1 as a possible D gene (5 bases). V lost 6 bases and J lost 0, with 8 bases in between. The CDR3 loop spans 13 amino acids. Germline V gene sequence: CDR1 ENHRY, CDR2 SYGVKD. Here the CDR3 DNA reads TGTGCCATCAGCGAGGGGATGAACACTGAAGCTTTCTTT. Its protein is CAISEGMNTEAFF.

This clonotype was observed once. V usage is TRBV5-4 and J usage is TRBJ1-1, with unresolved D. V gave up 0 bases and J gave up 6 bases, with 6 bases separating them. This CDR3 is built from 12 residues. The V gene's germline CDR1 is SGHNT and CDR2 YYREEE (reference sequence). CDR3 sequence (DNA): TGTGCCAGCAGCTTGGGGGTTTCTGAAGCTTTCTTT. Its translation is CASSLGVSEAFF.